This TCR beta chain was profiled in a study of cytomegalovirus exposure and HLA in healthy donors. The PCR made use of 60 Vbeta and 13 Jbeta primers. Only in-frame clones appear in the TCRdb table, and some are missing; sequencing was by immunoSEQ multiplex PCR. The sample has about 150,000 clones, about 78% seen once. Trimming at V came to 5 bases and at J to 6 bases, leaving 7 bases not matched to a gene. The CDR3 is 14 amino acids. Looked up from germline, CDR1 is SNHLY and CDR2 is FYNNEI. The sequenced sample was PBMCs. The chain uses TRBV2 and TRBJ2-3; TRBD1 aligns across 8 bases. This receptor was taken from a male donor in good health and CMV-seronegative. CDR3 coding DNA: TGTGCCAGCAGTTTCCAGGGGGCGCGGGATACGCAGTATTTT. It codes for CASSFQGARDTQYF.